The rows below give T cell receptor beta chains drawn from one sample of a study of T-cell memory formation after mild COVID-19. TCRdb used MiXCR to reprocess the 5' RACE reads, holding one entry per CDR3 protein. Seen here are some 280,000 distinct CDR3 sequences, roughly 15% observed once, and the top ten hold less than 30%. Material for sequencing was PBMCs or a T cell subset sorted from them (not recorded which). All receptors come from a man in his late teens or twenties who had mild COVID-19 (a few samples of this study predate the infection). Cell type and time point are not known. The CDR3 runs from the conserved cysteine through the conserved F or W. D genes are given only for firm matches. A row's size may be missing; if present it is once, few, many or a size class.

>TRBJ1-5|few|TRBD1|TRBV28
CASILDRGGQPQHF
TGTGCCAGCATCCTAGACAGGGGTGGCCAGCCCCAGCATTTT
>TRBJ2-2|-|-|TRBV20-1
CSARDRDSGWTGELFF
TGCAGTGCTAGAGATCGAGACAGTGGGTGGACCGGGGAGCTGTTTTTT
>TRBJ1-3|few|-|TRBV20-1
CSASPGEIGNTIYF
TGCAGTGCTAGCCCGGGGGAGATAGGAAACACCATATATTTT
>TRBJ2-3|few|-|TRBV7-2
CASSLGMADTQYF
TGTGCCAGCAGCTTAGGTATGGCAGATACGCAGTATTTT
>TRBJ2-2|-|TRBD2|TRBV27
CASTDGPGGTGELFF
TGTGCCAGCACTGACGGCCCGGGGGGCACCGGGGAGCTGTTTTTT
>TRBJ2-1|few|-|TRBV5-1
CASSLGRMIGVSNEQFF
TGCGCCAGCAGCCTCGGACGGATGATAGGGGTATCCAATGAGCAGTTCTTC
>TRBJ2-3|few|-|TRBV9
CASSVGGVRTDTQYF
TGTGCCAGCAGCGTAGGGGGGGTTAGGACAGATACGCAGTATTTT
>TRBJ2-4|few|-|TRBV5-4
CASSLAGPAKNIQYF
TGTGCCAGCAGCTTGGCAGGGCCAGCCAAAAACATTCAGTACTTC
>TRBJ2-2|-|-|TRBV6-5
CASSYGVVTGELFF
TGTGCCAGCAGTTATGGTGTCGTCACCGGGGAGCTGTTTTTT
>TRBJ2-2|few|-|TRBV7-3
CASSPYQNTGELFF
TGTGCCAGCAGCCCATACCAGAACACCGGGGAGCTGTTTTTT
>TRBJ2-5|few|-|TRBV5-1
CASSFTASETQYF
TGCGCCAGCAGCTTCACAGCCTCGGAGACCCAGTACTTC
>TRBJ2-5|few|-|TRBV29-1
CSVPLGTQYF
TGCAGCGTACCGCTGGGGACCCAGTACTTC
>TRBJ1-1|many|TRBD1|TRBV12-5
CASGFGTGITEAFF
TGTGCTAGTGGTTTTGGGACAGGGATCACTGAAGCTTTCTTT
>TRBJ2-5|few|TRBD2|TRBV7-2
CASSSLAAQYQETQYF
TGTGCCAGCAGCTCGCTAGCGGCTCAGTACCAAGAGACCCAGTACTTC
>TRBJ1-1|-|-|TRBV11-2
CASSLSGVEAFF
TGTGCCAGCAGCTTATCTGGGGTTGAAGCTTTCTTT
>TRBJ1-2|-|-|TRBV7-9
CASSVVGPASGYTF
TGTGCCAGCAGCGTAGTAGGCCCAGCCAGCGGCTACACCTTC
>TRBJ1-5|few|TRBD1|TRBV7-2
CASSYGQGAQPQHF
TGTGCCAGCAGTTACGGACAGGGGGCTCAGCCCCAGCATTTT
>TRBJ2-1|-|TRBD2|TRBV7-3
CASSSTSGGANEQFF
TGTGCCAGCAGCTCCACTAGCGGGGGGGCCAATGAGCAGTTCTTC
>TRBJ1-1|-|TRBD1|TRBV27
CASSINRGSNTEAFF
TGTGCCAGCAGTATAAACAGGGGTTCGAACACTGAAGCTTTCTTT
>TRBJ2-3|-|TRBD1|TRBV25-1
CACTKTGADTQYF
TGTGCCTGCACGAAAACAGGGGCCGATACGCAGTATTTT
>TRBJ2-4|-|TRBD2|TRBV5-1
CASRAGENIQYF
TGCGCCAGCAGAGCGGGGGAAAACATTCAGTACTTC
>TRBJ2-1|-|TRBD2|TRBV6-2/TRBV6-3
CASTRTSGYNEQFF
TGTGCCAGCACTAGGACTAGCGGGTATAATGAGCAGTTCTTC
>TRBJ1-2|-|-|TRBV7-2
CASSIQPGQGHYGYTF
TGTGCCAGCAGCATACAACCAGGGCAGGGCCACTATGGCTACACCTTC
>TRBJ1-5|-|-|TRBV27
CASGHSNQPQHF
TGTGCCAGCGGACATAGCAATCAGCCCCAGCATTTT
>TRBJ2-7|once|-|TRBV7-2
CASSLAPAGPQYF
TGTGCCAGCAGCTTAGCGCCGGCAGGACCCCAGTACTTC
>TRBJ2-5|-|TRBD2|TRBV18
CASSSGGAETQYF
TGTGCCAGCTCCTCGGGGGGTGCGGAGACCCAGTACTTC
>TRBJ2-1|-|-|TRBV18
CASSGRNNEQFF
TGTGCCAGCTCAGGGAGGAACAATGAGCAGTTCTTC
>TRBJ2-2|few|-|TRBV4-1
CASSLSGGPGGELFF
TGCGCCAGCAGCCTATCCGGGGGGCCGGGCGGGGAGCTGTTTTTT
>TRBJ1-4|-|-|TRBV5-1
CASSLASATNEKLFF
TGCGCCAGCAGCTTGGCCTCCGCAACTAATGAAAAACTGTTTTTT
>TRBJ2-1|-|-|TRBV29-1
CSVSLALYNEQFF
TGCAGCGTCTCCCTCGCCCTGTACAATGAGCAGTTCTTC